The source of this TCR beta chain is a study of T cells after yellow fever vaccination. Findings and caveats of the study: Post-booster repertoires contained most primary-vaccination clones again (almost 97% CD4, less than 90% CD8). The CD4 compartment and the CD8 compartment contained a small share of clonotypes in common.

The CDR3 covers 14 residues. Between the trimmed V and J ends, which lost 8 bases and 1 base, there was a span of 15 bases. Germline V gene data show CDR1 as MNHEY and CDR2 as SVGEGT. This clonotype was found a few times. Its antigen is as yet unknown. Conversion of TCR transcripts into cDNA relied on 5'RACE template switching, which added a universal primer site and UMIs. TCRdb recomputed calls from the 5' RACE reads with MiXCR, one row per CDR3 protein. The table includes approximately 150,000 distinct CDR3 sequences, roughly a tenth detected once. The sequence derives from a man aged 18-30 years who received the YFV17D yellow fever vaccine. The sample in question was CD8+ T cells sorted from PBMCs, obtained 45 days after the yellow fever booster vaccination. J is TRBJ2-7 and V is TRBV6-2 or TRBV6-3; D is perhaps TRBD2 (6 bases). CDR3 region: CASGDLGDSYEQYF. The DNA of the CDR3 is TGTGCCAGCGGGGACTTGGGGGATTCCTACGAGCAGTACTTC.